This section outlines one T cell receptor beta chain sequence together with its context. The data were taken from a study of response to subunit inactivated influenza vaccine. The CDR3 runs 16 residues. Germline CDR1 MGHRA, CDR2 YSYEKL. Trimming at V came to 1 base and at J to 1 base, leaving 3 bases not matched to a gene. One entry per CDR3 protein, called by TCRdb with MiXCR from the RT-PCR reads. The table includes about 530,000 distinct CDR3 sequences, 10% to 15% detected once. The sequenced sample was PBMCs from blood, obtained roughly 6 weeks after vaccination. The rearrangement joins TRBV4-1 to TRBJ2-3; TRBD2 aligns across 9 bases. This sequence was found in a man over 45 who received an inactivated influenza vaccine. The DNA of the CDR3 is TGCGCCAGCAGCCAAGGGCCTAGCGGGGGCACAGATACGCAGTATTTT. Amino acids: CASSQGPSGGTDTQYF.